The TCR beta chain described here comes from a study of cytomegalovirus exposure and HLA in healthy donors. Study-wide results and limits: Three CMV-associated chains proved CMV antigen-specific in vitro. The authors listed over 150 TCR beta chains as cytomegalovirus-associated.

The V gene's germline CDR1 is SGHDN and CDR2 FVKESK. The CDR3 totals 15 residues. Trimming took off 4 bases at V and 6 bases at J, with 15 bases between the two ends. Produced via immunoSEQ multiplex PCR; TCRdb's table is partial and in-frame only. The top ten clones hold about 2.5% of a sample with fewer than 200,000 clones, roughly nine tenths of them seen once. Turning to this clone: Antigen unknown.

V gene TRBV14 combines with J gene TRBJ2-2, with a possible D match to TRBD2 (6 bases). What was sequenced was PBMCs. This sequence originates from a man aged 18 to 29 in good health and CMV-seropositive. CDR3 sequence: CASSPTGGDAGELFF. CDR3 DNA sequence: TGTGCCAGCAGCCCGACTGGAGGGGATGCCGGGGAGCTGTTTTTT.